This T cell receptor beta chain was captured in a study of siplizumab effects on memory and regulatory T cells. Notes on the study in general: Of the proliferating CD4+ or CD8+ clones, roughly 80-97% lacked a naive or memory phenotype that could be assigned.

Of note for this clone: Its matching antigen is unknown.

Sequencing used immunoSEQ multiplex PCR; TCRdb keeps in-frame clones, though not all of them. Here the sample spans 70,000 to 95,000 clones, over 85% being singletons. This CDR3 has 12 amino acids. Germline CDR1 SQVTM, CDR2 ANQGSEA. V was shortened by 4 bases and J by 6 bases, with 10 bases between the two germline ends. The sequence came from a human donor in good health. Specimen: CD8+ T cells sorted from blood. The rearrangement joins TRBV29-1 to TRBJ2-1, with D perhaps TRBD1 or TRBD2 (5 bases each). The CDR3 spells CSVVTRGNEQFF. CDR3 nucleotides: TGCAGCGTTGTTACTAGGGGCAATGAGCAGTTCTTC.